Presented here are 14 T cell receptor beta chains from one specimen sequenced in a study of blood T cells in healthy people across ages. A second PCR, run for roughly 7 to 12 cycles, used a sample-barcoded 5' primer plus a J-beta primer mix. TCRdb re-called the 5' RACE reads with MiXCR, one entry per CDR3 protein. The data hold 590,000 or so distinct CDR3 sequences, with about 28% observed a single time. What was sequenced was blood. These receptors originate from a woman of 80 years or more in good health.

This clonotype showed up many times. This rearrangement joins TRBV2 to TRBJ2-7, with no clear D. Between the trimmed V and J ends, which lost 4 bases and 3 bases, there was a span of 7 bases. The CDR3 spans 12 residues. Germline CDR1 and CDR2: SNHLY and FYNNEI. This CDR3 reads CASSVSRYEQYF. Written as DNA, the CDR3 is TGTGCCAGCAGTGTTTCACGCTACGAGCAGTACTTC.

The chain joins TRBV7-2 to TRBJ1-5, with D perhaps matching TRBD1 (6 bases). The CDR3 is 15 residues long. V lost 0 bases, J lost 5 bases, and 11 bases lay in between. Germline CDR1 and CDR2: SGHTA and FQGNSA. The CDR3, as DNA: TGTGCCAGCAGCTTAGCAGGGGGAGTGTATCAGCCCCAGCATTTT. Translating gives CASSLAGGVYQPQHF.

The rearrangement joins TRBV5-1 to TRBJ2-4, with D uncertain. The CDR3 spans 16 residues. CDR1 SGHRS and CDR2 YFSETQ come from the germline V gene. V gave up 3 bases and J gave up 0 bases, with 13 bases separating them. This chain's CDR3 is CASSSKFNLAKNIQYF. The CDR3 DNA is TGCGCCAGCAGCTCTAAGTTCAACCTAGCCAAAAACATTCAGTACTTC.

The table lists this clonotype with many counts. This chain connects TRBV5-1 to TRBJ1-2, with 8 positions matching TRBD1. Germline assignment: CDR1 SGHRS and CDR2 YFSETQ. V gave up 1 base and J gave up 4 bases; unmatched junction bases: 12. The CDR3 has 17 residues. CDR3 DNA: TGCGCCAGCAGCTTGTCGATTGGGACAGGAGCTTTCTATGGCTACACCTTC. Protein sequence: CASSLSIGTGAFYGYTF. Together with reference TRBV5-1 and TRBJ1-2, the CDR3 gives the full variable domain: KAGVTQTPRYLIKTRGQQVTLSCSPISGHRSVSWYQQTPGQGLQFLFEYFSETQRNKGNFPGRFSGRQFSNSRSEMNVSTLELGDSALYLCASSLSIGTGAFYGYTFGSGTRLTVV.

The chain recombines TRBV6-5 with TRBJ2-1; 9 bases are a match to TRBD2. Trimming took 7 bases from V and 6 from J; bases not matched to a gene: 4. Per germline, CDR1 MNHEY and CDR2 SVGAGI. CDR3 size: 13 residues. As DNA, the CDR3 is TGTGCCAGCAAGCGGGGGGCCCTCAATGAGCAGTTCTTC. Its protein product is CASKRGALNEQFF.

V gene TRBV7-9 combines with J gene TRBJ1-5; tentatively, D is TRBD1 (6 bases). The CDR3 is 13 amino acids. Germline lookup yields CDR1 SEHNR and CDR2 FQNEAQ (reference sequence). The V end was cut by 5 bases, the J end by 6 bases, with 11 bases between. The DNA for the CDR3 is TGTGCCAGCAGCACAGGGACCGGTCAGCCCCAGCATTTT. It specifies CASSTGTGQPQHF.

CDR3 protein: CASSPHSGASTDTQYF. In DNA form, the CDR3 reads TGTGCCAGCAGCCCTCACAGCGGGGCCAGCACAGATACGCAGTATTTT. This rearrangement joins TRBV7-2 to TRBJ2-3; 7 bases map to TRBD2. With V trimmed by 5 bases and J by 0 bases, 8 bases remained unmatched. Germline V lookup: CDR1 SGHTA, CDR2 FQGNSA. CDR3 length equals 16 residues.

This chain connects TRBV20-1 to TRBJ2-7, with a weak D call TRBD1 (5 bases). Between the trimmed V and J ends, which lost 3 bases and 0 bases, there was a span of 18 bases. This CDR3 spans 16 amino acids. Germline V gene data show CDR1 as DFQATT and CDR2 as SNEGSKA (reference sequence). The CDR3 DNA reads as TGCAGTGCTAGTCCTCTCGACAGCCCCATCTCCTACGAGCAGTACTTC. Protein: CSASPLDSPISYEQYF.

The chain joins TRBV2 to TRBJ1-2; possible D gene TRBD1, 6 bases. The length of the CDR3 is 15 residues. V was trimmed by 10 bases and J by 1 base, leaving 19 bases between them. Germline CDR1 is SNHLY and CDR2 is FYNNEI. The CDR3 DNA reads as TGTGCCAACAATATAGGGGGACTACTTAACTATGGCTACACCTTC. This gives the protein CANNIGGLLNYGYTF.

This clonotype was observed at least ten times. At one of its ends the junction is not consistent with the germline gene, which may arise from a read error. This chain links TRBV5-1 with TRBJ1-1; 9 bases match TRBD1. This CDR3 comprises 14 residues. Germline values: CDR1 SGHRS, CDR2 YFSETQ. CDR3 sequence (DNA): TGTGCCAGCAGTAGACAGGGGGGTAACACTGAAGCTTTCTTT. Translated: CASSRQGGNTEAFF.

This clonotype was seen a handful of times. The chain uses TRBV5-8 and TRBJ1-5; D is unresolved. The CDR3 is 15 residues long. V was pared by 4 bases and J by 0 bases, with 11 bases between. Germline values: CDR1 SGHTS, CDR2 YDEGEE. CDR3: CASSPGFYSNQPQHF. The CDR3, as DNA: TGTGCCAGCAGCCCGGGCTTTTATAGCAATCAGCCCCAGCATTTT. Full variable domain (missing parts from reference TRBV5-8 and TRBJ1-5): EAGVTQSPTHLIKTRGQQATLRCSPISGHTSVYWYQQALGLGLQFLLWYDEGEERNRGNFPPRFSGRQFPNYSSELNVNALELEDSALYLCASSPGFYSNQPQHFGDGTRLSIL.

This clonotype was found many times. V gene TRBV6-1 combines with J gene TRBJ2-6; D is unclear. This CDR3 contains 14 residues. With 10 bases removed from V and 0 bases from J, the gap between germline ends came to 10 bases. Germline values: CDR1 MNHNS, CDR2 SASEGT. The CDR3 reads CATLVGSGANVLTF. In nucleotides, the CDR3 is TGTGCCACCCTAGTCGGCTCTGGGGCCAACGTCCTGACTTTC.

This clonotype has at least ten counts. V gene TRBV10-3 combines with J gene TRBJ1-5; D gene ambiguous. The CDR3 spans 14 residues. Per the germline V gene, CDR1 is ENHRY and CDR2 is SYGVKD. V was pared by 4 bases and J by 1 base, with 8 bases between. CDR3 sequence (DNA): TGTGCCATCAGTGCCCTTGGGAGCAATCAGCCCCAGCATTTT. The encoded protein is CAISALGSNQPQHF.

CDR3 sequence (DNA): TGTGCCAGCAGTGAAGTAGGACAGGGAAAAGAAAAACTGTTTTTT. It specifies CASSEVGQGKEKLFF. J is TRBJ1-4 and V is TRBV2; 8 nucleotides align to TRBD1. J lost 8 bases, V lost 1 base, and 6 bases had no gene match. From germline, CDR1 is SNHLY and CDR2 FYNNEI. This CDR3 has 15 residues.